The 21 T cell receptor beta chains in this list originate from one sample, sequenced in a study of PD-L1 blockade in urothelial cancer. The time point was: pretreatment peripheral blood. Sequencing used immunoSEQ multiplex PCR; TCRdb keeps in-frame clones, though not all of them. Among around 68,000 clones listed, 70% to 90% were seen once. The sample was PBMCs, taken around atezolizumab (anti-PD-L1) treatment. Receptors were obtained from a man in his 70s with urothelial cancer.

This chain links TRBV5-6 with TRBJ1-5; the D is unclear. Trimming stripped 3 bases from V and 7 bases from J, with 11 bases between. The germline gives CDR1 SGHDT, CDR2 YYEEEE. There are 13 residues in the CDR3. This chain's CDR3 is CASSWARGQPQHF. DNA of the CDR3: TGTGCCAGCAGCTGGGCCCGTGGGCAGCCCCAGCATTTT.

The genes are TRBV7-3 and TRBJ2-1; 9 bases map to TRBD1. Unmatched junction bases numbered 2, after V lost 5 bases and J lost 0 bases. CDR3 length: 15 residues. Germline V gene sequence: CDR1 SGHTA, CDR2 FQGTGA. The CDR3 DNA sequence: TGTGCCAGCAGCGTGGACAGGGGCTCCTACAATGAGCAGTTCTTC. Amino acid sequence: CASSVDRGSYNEQFF.

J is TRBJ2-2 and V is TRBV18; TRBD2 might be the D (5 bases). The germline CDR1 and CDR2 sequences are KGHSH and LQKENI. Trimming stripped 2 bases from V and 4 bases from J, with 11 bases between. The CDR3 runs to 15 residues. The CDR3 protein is CASSPSDYRTGELFF. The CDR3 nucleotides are TGTGCCAGCTCACCATCTGACTACCGCACCGGGGAGCTGTTTTTT.

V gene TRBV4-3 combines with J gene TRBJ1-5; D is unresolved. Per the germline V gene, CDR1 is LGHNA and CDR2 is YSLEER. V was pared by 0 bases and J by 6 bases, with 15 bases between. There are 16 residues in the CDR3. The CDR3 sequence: CASSQDGAGEGQPQHF. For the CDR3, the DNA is TGCGCCAGCAGCCAAGATGGAGCGGGCGAGGGTCAGCCCCAGCATTTT.

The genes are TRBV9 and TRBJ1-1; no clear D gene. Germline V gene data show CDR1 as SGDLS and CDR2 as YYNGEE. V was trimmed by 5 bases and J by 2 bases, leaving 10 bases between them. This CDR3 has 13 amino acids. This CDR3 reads CASSGYGNTEAFF. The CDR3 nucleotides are TGTGCCAGCAGTGGTTACGGTAACACTGAAGCTTTCTTT. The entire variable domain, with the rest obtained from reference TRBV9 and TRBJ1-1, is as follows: DSGVTQTPKHLITATGQRVTLRCSPRSGDLSVYWYQQSLDQGLQFLIQYYNGEERAKGNILERFSAQQFPDLHSELNLSSLELGDSALYFCASSGYGNTEAFFGQGTRLTVV.

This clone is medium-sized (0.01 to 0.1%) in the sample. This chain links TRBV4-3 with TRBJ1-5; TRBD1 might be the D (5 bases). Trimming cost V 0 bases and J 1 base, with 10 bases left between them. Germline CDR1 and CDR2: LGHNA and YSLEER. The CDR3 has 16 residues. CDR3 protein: CASSQERGSSNQPQHF. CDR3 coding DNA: TGCGCCAGCAGCCAAGAACGGGGGTCGAGCAATCAGCCCCAGCATTTT.

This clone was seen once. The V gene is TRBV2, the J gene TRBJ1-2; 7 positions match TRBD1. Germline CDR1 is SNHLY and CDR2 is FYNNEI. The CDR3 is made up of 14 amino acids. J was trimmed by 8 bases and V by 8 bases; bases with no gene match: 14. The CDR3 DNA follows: TGTGCCAGCTTATTCAGTAGGGGGCGGGTCGGCTACACCTTC. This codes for CASLFSRGRVGYTF.

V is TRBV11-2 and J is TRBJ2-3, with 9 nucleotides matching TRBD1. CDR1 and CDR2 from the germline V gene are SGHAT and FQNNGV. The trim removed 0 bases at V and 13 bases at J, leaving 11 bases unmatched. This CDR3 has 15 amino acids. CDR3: CASSLEGSGQGTKYF. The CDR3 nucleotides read TGTGCCAGCAGCTTAGAGGGGTCAGGACAGGGGACTAAGTATTTT.

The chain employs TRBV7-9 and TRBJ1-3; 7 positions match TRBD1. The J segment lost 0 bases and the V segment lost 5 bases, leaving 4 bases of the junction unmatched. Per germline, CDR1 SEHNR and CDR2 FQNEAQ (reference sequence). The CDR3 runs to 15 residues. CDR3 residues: CASSQDRDSGNTIYF. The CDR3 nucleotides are TGTGCCAGCAGCCAAGACAGGGACTCTGGAAACACCATATATTTT.

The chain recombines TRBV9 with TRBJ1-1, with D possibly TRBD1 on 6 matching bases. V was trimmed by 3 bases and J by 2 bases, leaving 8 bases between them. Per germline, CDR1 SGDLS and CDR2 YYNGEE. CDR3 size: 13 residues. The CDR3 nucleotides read TGTGCCAGCAGCGCGGACAGTAACACTGAAGCTTTCTTT. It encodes CASSADSNTEAFF.

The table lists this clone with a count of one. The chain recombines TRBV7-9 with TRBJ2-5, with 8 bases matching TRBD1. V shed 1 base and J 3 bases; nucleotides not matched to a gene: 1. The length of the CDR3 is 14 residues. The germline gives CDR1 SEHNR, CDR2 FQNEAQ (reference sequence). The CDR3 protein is CASSLDRGKETQYF. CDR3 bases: TGTGCCAGCAGCTTAGACAGGGGGAAAGAGACCCAGTACTTC.

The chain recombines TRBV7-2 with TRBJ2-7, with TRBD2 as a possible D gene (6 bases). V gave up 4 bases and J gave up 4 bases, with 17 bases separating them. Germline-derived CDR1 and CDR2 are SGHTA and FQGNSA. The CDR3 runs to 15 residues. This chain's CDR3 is CASSSTSSRGYEQYF. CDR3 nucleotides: TGTGCCAGCAGCTCGACTAGTTCGAGAGGTTACGAGCAGTACTTC.

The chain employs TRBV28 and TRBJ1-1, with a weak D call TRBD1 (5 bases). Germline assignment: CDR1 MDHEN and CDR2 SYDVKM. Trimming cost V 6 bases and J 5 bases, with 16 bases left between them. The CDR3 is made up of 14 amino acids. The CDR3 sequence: CASRKTGGRTEAFF. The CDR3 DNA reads TGTGCCAGCAGAAAAACGGGGGGAAGGACTGAAGCTTTCTTT. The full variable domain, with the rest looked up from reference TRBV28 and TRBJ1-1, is DVKVTQSSRYLVKRTGEKVFLECVQDMDHENMFWYRQDPGLGLRLIYFSYDVKMKEKGDIPEGYSVSREKKERFSLILESASTNQTSMYLCASRKTGGRTEAFFGQGTRLTVV.

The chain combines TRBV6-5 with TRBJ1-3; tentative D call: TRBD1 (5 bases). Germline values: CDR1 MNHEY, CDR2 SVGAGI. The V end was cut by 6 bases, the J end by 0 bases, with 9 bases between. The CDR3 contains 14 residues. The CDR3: CASSTTDSGNTIYF. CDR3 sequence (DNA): TGTGCCAGCAGCACGACAGACTCTGGAAACACCATATATTTT.

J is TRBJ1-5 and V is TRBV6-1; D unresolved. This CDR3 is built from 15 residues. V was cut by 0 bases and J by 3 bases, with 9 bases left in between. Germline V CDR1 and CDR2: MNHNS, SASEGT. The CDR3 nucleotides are TGTGCCAGCAGTGAAGCGCGGGGTTACAATCAGCCCCAGCATTTT. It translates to CASSEARGYNQPQHF.

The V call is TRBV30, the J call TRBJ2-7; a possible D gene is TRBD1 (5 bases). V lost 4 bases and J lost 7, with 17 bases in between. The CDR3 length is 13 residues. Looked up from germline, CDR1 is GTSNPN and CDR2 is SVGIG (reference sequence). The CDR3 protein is CAWNSRESGEQYF. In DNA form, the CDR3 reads TGTGCCTGGAATTCCAGGGAAAGTGGGGAGCAGTACTTC.

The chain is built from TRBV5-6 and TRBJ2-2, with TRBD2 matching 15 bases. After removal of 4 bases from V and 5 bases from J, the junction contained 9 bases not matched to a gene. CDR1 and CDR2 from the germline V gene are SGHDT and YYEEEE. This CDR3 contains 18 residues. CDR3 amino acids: CASSPWTSGRAWTGELFF. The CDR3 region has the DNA TGTGCCAGCAGCCCATGGACTAGCGGGAGGGCGTGGACCGGGGAGCTGTTTTTT.

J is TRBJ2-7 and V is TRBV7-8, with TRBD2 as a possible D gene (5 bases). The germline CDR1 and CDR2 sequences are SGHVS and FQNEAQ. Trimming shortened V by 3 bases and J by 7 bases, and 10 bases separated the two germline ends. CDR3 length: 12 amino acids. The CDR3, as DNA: TGTGCCAGCAGCTTGGCCGGGGTTGAGCAGTACTTC. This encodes CASSLAGVEQYF.

The CDR3 DNA reads as TGTGCCAGTAGTTATCAGGGTATGGGAGGAGATGGCACCGGGGAGCTGTTTTTT. It encodes CASSYQGMGGDGTGELFF. The rearrangement joins TRBV19 to TRBJ2-2, with D maybe TRBD2 (6 bases). Trimming stripped 5 bases from V and 4 bases from J, with 23 bases between. CDR3 length: 18 amino acids. Germline CDR1 reads LNHDA; CDR2 reads SQIVND (reference sequence).

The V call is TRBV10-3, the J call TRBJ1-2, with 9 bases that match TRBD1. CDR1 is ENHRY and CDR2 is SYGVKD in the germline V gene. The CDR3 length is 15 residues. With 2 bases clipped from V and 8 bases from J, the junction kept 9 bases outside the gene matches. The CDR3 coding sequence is TGTGCCATCAGTGAGCCCGGTTGGACAGGGGAGGGCTACACCTTC. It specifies CAISEPGWTGEGYTF.

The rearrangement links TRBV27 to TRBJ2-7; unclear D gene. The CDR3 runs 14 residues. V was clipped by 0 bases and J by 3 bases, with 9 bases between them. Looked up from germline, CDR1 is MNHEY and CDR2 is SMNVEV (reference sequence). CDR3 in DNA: TGTGCCAGCAGTTTATCGAGGCAGAGCTACGAGCAGTACTTC. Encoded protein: CASSLSRQSYEQYF.